The present T cell receptor (beta chain) was sequenced within a study of T cell changes during pregnancy in multiple sclerosis (dated by TCRdb to between 2018 and 2020). Study-level background: The study looked at changes in the T cell repertoire across pregnancy in women with multiple sclerosis.

Library preparation used the immunoSEQ multiplex PCR assay. TCRdb took over this immuneACCESS table, retaining in-frame rearrangements with V and J assigned. Such tables are incomplete; in checked studies, under half of the missing clones stem from an unresolved V gene, and the remainder is unexplained. Across this sample there are around 52,000 clones, with about 91% seen only once. The ten largest clones represent roughly 0.19% of the sample. Regarding this clone: It has no known antigen specificity. It has no much larger one-base neighbor in the sample; base qualities were not kept.

Including cysteine and phenylalanine, the CDR3 has 13 amino acids. Here the CDR3 DNA is all that survives: 39 bases in frame from base 1. From the germline V gene, CDR1 is SGHVS and CDR2 is FNYEAQ. V sheds 1 base and J sheds 3 bases, leaving 7 bases between their ends. Material: CD4+ T cells from peripheral blood mononuclear cells, obtained in the second trimester of pregnancy. The sequence joins TRBV7-6 to TRBJ2-7; TRBD2 is perhaps the D gene, given 5 matching bases. The source of this sequence is a female donor with multiple sclerosis, enrolled in a pregnancy study. Read as DNA, the sequence is TGTGCCAGCAGCTTAGGCGCGGGCTACGAGCAGTACTTC. It specifies CASSLGAGYEQYF.